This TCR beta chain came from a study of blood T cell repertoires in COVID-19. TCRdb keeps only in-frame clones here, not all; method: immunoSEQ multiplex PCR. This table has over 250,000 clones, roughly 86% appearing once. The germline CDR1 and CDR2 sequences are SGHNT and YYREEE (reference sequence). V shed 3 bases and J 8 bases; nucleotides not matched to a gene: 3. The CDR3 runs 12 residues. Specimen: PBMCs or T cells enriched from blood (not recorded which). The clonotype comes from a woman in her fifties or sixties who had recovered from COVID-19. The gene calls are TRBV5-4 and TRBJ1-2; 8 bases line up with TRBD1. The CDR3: CASSSGQVGYTF. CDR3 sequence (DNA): TGTGCCAGCAGCTCGGGACAGGTGGGCTACACCTTC.